This record concerns one TCR beta chain sequence. Germline is not matched at one junction end, which may reflect a read error. TCRdb keeps only in-frame clones here, not all; method: immunoSEQ multiplex PCR. The sample shows more than 100,000 clones, roughly 84% of them seen only once. In germline, CDR1 is DFQATT, CDR2 SNEGSKA (reference sequence). CDR3 length equals 10 residues. The data stem from a study of blood T cell repertoires in COVID-19. Background on the study: PBMCs, B-cell-depleted T cells, or T cells were the source of the cDNA or gDNA that made up the material.

The receptor was isolated from a woman in her 30s who had recovered from COVID-19. The sequencing input was PBMCs or T cells enriched from blood (not recorded which). The chain employs TRBV20-1 and TRBJ2-7; 8 bases line up with TRBD1. The CDR3 loop reads CSAGGQGNTF. The CDR3 DNA reads TGCAGTGCTGGCGGACAGGGTAATACGTTC.